These 14 T cell receptor beta chains originate from one sample sequenced in a study of T cell repertoires in cytomegalovirus infection. MiXCR was run by TCRdb on the reads, yielding one entry per CDR3 protein. The data contain 200,000 to 300,000 distinct CDR3 sequences, roughly 15% of them singletons. What was sequenced was PBMCs. The receptors come from a human donor in good health (CMV status not recorded). Some clones in this sample may be carry-over from other donors' samples.

This rearrangement joins TRBV18 to TRBJ2-7, with 9 bases matching TRBD1. The CDR3 has 15 amino acids. V gave up 3 bases and J gave up 5 bases; unmatched junction bases: 8. Germline V gives CDR1 KGHSH, CDR2 LQKENI. CDR3 in DNA: TGTGCCAGCTCACCTTTGGGACAGGGATTCAACGAGCAGTACTTC. It translates to CASSPLGQGFNEQYF.

This clonotype was counted many times. The CDR3 is CASSPIDRGQETQYF. In DNA, the CDR3 is TGTGCCAGCAGTCCGATCGACAGGGGCCAAGAGACCCAGTACTTC. This sequence joins TRBV6-2 or TRBV6-3 and TRBJ2-5; 8 bases match TRBD1. The CDR3 has 15 amino acids. From germline, CDR1 is MNHEY and CDR2 SVGEGT. V lost 5 bases to trimming and J lost 1 base; unmatched junction nucleotides: 6.

Written as DNA, the CDR3 is TGTGCCAGCAGTCCTATAATTGACAGGAGAGACACTGAAGCTTTCTTT. Protein: CASSPIIDRRDTEAFF. This chain joins TRBV28 and TRBJ1-1; tentatively, D is TRBD1 (6 bases). Germline loops: CDR1 MDHEN, CDR2 SYDVKM. The V gene lost 5 bases and the J gene lost 3 bases, with 19 bases spanning the gap. The CDR3 has 16 amino acids.

This clonotype was seen only a few times. The chain employs TRBV10-3 and TRBJ2-1; D remains ambiguous. The germline CDR1 and CDR2 sequences are ENHRY and SYGVKD. The CDR3 is 12 residues long. V was trimmed by 3 bases and J by 15 bases, leaving 15 bases between them. This chain's CDR3 is CAISDHSDRRFF. The DNA for the CDR3 is TGTGCCATCAGTGACCATTCTGACCGGCGGTTCTTC.

This clonotype was observed a few times. The chain links TRBV5-6 to TRBJ2-7, with D hard to call. The length of the CDR3 is 15 residues. Germline assignment: CDR1 SGHDT and CDR2 YYEEEE. Trimming took 6 bases from V and 0 from J, leaving 16 bases between them. The CDR3 is CASNRWVGFSYEQYF. CDR3 in DNA: TGTGCCAGCAACCGTTGGGTGGGTTTCTCCTACGAGCAGTACTTC.

This clonotype occurred many times. This chain joins TRBV27 and TRBJ2-6, with D possibly matching TRBD1 (5 bases). V was shortened by 6 bases and J by 1 base, with 7 bases between the two germline ends. The CDR3 extends over 14 amino acids. Germline CDR1 reads MNHEY; CDR2 reads SMNVEV (reference sequence). This CDR3 is CASRGLSGANVLTF. DNA of the CDR3: TGTGCCAGCAGGGGGCTATCTGGGGCCAACGTCCTGACTTTC.

The chain carries TRBV6-6 and TRBJ2-5; no clear D gene. The CDR3 contains 14 residues. The germline V gene has CDR1 MNHNY and CDR2 SVGAGI (reference sequence). V was pared by 5 bases and J by 4 bases, with 14 bases between. CDR3 bases: TGTGCCAGCAGTGCGTTCCGAGGACGAGAGACCCAGTACTTC. Translation: CASSAFRGRETQYF.

V usage is TRBV5-6 and J usage is TRBJ2-1, with D unclear. CDR1 SGHDT and CDR2 YYEEEE come from the germline V gene. V was clipped by 0 bases and J by 7 bases, with 14 bases between them. The CDR3 runs to 15 residues. CDR3 sequence (DNA): TGTGCCAGCAGCTTGGACGGATTCCCGAGAAATGAGCAGTTCTTC. Its protein product is CASSLDGFPRNEQFF. The variable domain in full, completed from reference TRBV5-6 and TRBJ2-1, reads DAGVTQSPTHLIKTRGQQVTLRCSPKSGHDTVSWYQQALGQGPQFIFQYYEEEERQRGNFPDRFSGHQFPNYSSELNVNALLLGDSALYLCASSLDGFPRNEQFFGPGTRLTVL.

This clonotype was recorded a few times. The V call is TRBV7-3, the J call TRBJ2-3, with D possibly being TRBD2 (7 bases). The germline V and J ends were trimmed by 8 bases and 2 bases, with 20 bases remaining between them. CDR1 SGHTA and CDR2 FQGTGA come from the germline V gene. The CDR3 runs 16 residues. In nucleotides, the CDR3 is TGTGCCAGCGCCAGAGGGGGGGGGCCGCCCACAGATACGCAGTATTTT. Translating gives CASARGGGPPTDTQYF.

This clonotype showed up many times. The chain uses TRBV7-2 and TRBJ1-3; D is unresolved. This CDR3 spans 15 amino acids. V was pared by 5 bases and J by 0 bases, with 11 bases between. CDR1 SGHTA and CDR2 FQGNSA come from the germline V gene. The CDR3 DNA follows: TGTGCCAGCAGCCTGACACTGCTCTCTGGAAACACCATATATTTT. Translating gives CASSLTLLSGNTIYF.

At least ten counts were recorded for this clonotype. V is TRBV7-2 and J is TRBJ1-5; 7 bases align to TRBD1. In germline, CDR1 is SGHTA, CDR2 FQGNSA. Unmatched junction bases numbered 5, after V lost 6 bases and J lost 3 bases. The length of the CDR3 is 14 residues. The CDR3 region has the DNA TGTGCCAGCAGAGAGGGACAGTTCAATCAGCCCCAGCATTTT. It encodes CASREGQFNQPQHF.

This clonotype was observed at least ten times. The chain is built from TRBV7-3 and TRBJ2-7; possibly TRBD2 for D (7 bases). The CDR3 extends over 15 amino acids. CDR1 SGHTA and CDR2 FQGTGA come from the germline V gene. Deletions cut 5 bases from V and 2 bases from J, with 16 bases between. The CDR3 sequence is CASSQGRGRTYEQYF. CDR3 coding DNA: TGTGCCAGCAGCCAGGGGCGGGGGAGAACCTACGAGCAGTACTTC.

This chain connects TRBV20-1 to TRBJ2-3, with 9 bases fitting TRBD2. Germline assignment: CDR1 DFQATT and CDR2 SNEGSKA (reference sequence). Trimming took 5 bases from V and 2 from J; bases not matched to a gene: 8. This CDR3 has 15 residues. The CDR3 reads CSAGVAGAITDTQYF. The CDR3 bases are TGCAGTGCTGGAGTAGCGGGGGCGATCACAGATACGCAGTATTTT.

This clonotype has at least ten counts. The chain's CDR3 is CASSLTASNQPQHF. The CDR3, as DNA: TGTGCCAGCAGCTTAACAGCTAGCAATCAGCCCCAGCATTTT. The chain links TRBV7-2 to TRBJ1-5; D unresolved. Germline CDR1 and CDR2: SGHTA and FQGNSA. This CDR3 has 14 residues. The V and J ends lost 2 bases and 0 bases respectively, with 5 bases between them.